What follows is one T cell receptor (beta chain) and its context. What it recognizes is unknown. This entry comes from a study of glioma-infiltrating T cells. Amplification of TCR alpha and beta CDR3 regions from RNA used iRepertoire nested multiplex PCR. TCRdb used MiXCR to reprocess the multiplex PCR reads, holding one entry per CDR3 protein. The data show over 120,000 distinct CDR3 sequences, about 39% seen once. Looked up from germline, CDR1 is DFQATT and CDR2 is SNEGSKA (reference sequence). V lost 0 bases to trimming and J lost 4 bases, with 11 bases between them. There are 14 residues in the CDR3. Study-level results: Above-expected tissue-blood divergence occurred in all gliomas, most in low-grade ones.

This receptor was obtained from a human donor with low-grade glioma or glioblastoma, undergoing nonglioma brain surgery, or in good health (not recorded which). The chain couples TRBV20-1 to TRBJ2-3; no reliable D call. The sample was glioma tissue, nonneoplastic brain tissue, or PBMCs (not recorded which). The CDR3 loop reads CSARDPRGADTQYF. The CDR3 nucleotides are TGCAGTGCTAGAGATCCTCGCGGCGCAGATACGCAGTATTTT.